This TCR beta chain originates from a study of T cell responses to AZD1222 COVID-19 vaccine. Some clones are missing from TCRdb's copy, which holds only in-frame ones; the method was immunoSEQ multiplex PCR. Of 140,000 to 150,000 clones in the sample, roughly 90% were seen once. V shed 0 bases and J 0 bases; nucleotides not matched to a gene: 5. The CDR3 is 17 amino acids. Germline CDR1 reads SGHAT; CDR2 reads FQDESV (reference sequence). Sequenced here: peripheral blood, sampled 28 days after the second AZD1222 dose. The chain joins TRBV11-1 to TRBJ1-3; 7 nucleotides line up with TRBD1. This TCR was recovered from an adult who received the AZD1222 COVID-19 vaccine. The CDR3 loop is CASSLAIGTVSGNTIYF. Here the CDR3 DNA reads TGTGCCAGCAGCTTAGCAATTGGGACAGTCTCTGGAAACACCATATATTTT.